The entry below describes one T cell receptor (beta chain). Its antigen has not been determined. It has no much larger one-base neighbor in the sample; base qualities were not kept. The germline V gene provides CDR1 SGHDT and CDR2 YYEEEE. The germline V end is reduced by 1 base and the J end by 8 bases; junction bases left unmatched: 5. The CDR3 holds 14 amino acids from the cysteine to the phenylalanine. Only the CDR3 part of the read is kept: 42 bases, read in frame from the first base. Reading the label with the study, this specimen's time point is: newly diagnosed, previously untreated cHL patient sample. A Miltenyi CD4+ T cell isolation kit was used for magnetic negative selection to purify CD4+ T cells from thawed PBMCs. As a comparison group for the relapsed/refractory trial patients, PBMCs were sequenced from patients with newly diagnosed, previously untreated classical Hodgkin lymphoma. After peripheral blood was drawn into 8 mL Vacutainer Cell Preparation Tubes, PBMCs were isolated by centrifugation and then cryopreserved. Purified CD4+ and CD8+ fractions were prepared only for cases in which an additional PBMC sample was available. Magnetically labelled cells were depleted on LS columns in a quadroMACS separator, and the flow-through was collected as the purified fraction.

This record belongs to a study of PD-1 blockade in classical Hodgkin lymphoma (dated by TCRdb to the early 2020s). Concerning the study at large: A peripheral blood immune signature of response to PD-1 blockade in classical Hodgkin lymphoma was defined using TCR beta sequencing and CyTOF.

Genomic DNA was isolated using the Qiagen DNeasy kit from unsorted PBMCs as well as from negatively selected CD4+ and CD8+ fractions. TCR beta CDR3 regions were amplified by immunoSEQ multiplex PCR using primers annealing to V and J segments. A synthetic immune receptor repertoire was used to minimize amplification bias, and any residual bias was removed computationally once sequencing was done. The authors' analysis ran thus. Repertoire diversity was quantified as the Shannon entropy index using custom Python scripts. Unsorted, CD4+ and CD8+ repertoires were examined separately, except in combined analyses, for which CD4+ and CD8+ sequences were merged in silico. TCRdb obtained this table from immuneACCESS and retained in-frame rearrangements with V and J assigned. These tables miss some clones; where compared with another copy, unresolved V genes account for less than half of the shortfall, and the remainder is unexplained. The DNA was the basis for D and trimming; V, J and clone size are from that table. Across this sample there are 22,000 or so clones, with 89% seen only once. In total, the top ten clones hold about 0.24% of the sample.

The research as a whole found: The study was restricted to a single clinical trial cohort, and the causes of repertoire differences, possibly disease activity or prior therapy, were left undefined. Baseline TCR diversity was reported to be lower in newly diagnosed patients than in healthy donors, and even lower in relapsed/refractory patients.

This sequence originates from a human donor with classical Hodgkin lymphoma. The material sequenced was CD4+ T cells from blood. The chain was built from TRBV5-6 and TRBJ1-4, with TRBD1 matching 7 junction bases. The encoded CDR3 is CASSLSDREEKLFF. The bases are TGTGCCAGCAGCTTGTCCGACAGGGAAGAAAAACTGTTTTTT.